This T cell receptor beta chain was obtained from a study of blood T cell repertoires in COVID-19. Across the study: The origin of the acute and convalescent COVID-19 samples was the United States, Italy and Spain. In each case, the material was cDNA or gDNA derived from T cells, B-cell-depleted T cells, or PBMCs.

Methods used by the authors: The assay estimated nucleated cells by amplifying reference gene primers. Using immunoSEQ multiplex PCR, the repertoire was profiled, and TCRdb retains in-frame clones only, with some absent. That table supplies the V and J calls and clone size; D and trimming were determined from the DNA. The sample lists under 130,000 clones, roughly 85% occurring once. CDR1 SGHRS and CDR2 YFSETQ come from the germline V gene. The CDR3 extends over 14 amino acids. Germline trimming cut 3 bases from V and 3 bases from J; bases unmatched to any gene: 6. The receptor was isolated from a man aged 50-60 years with acute or convalescent COVID-19. This chain connects TRBV5-1 to TRBJ2-7; TRBD2 agrees at 7 bases. Material: peripheral blood. CDR3 nucleotide sequence: TGCGCCAGCAGCTCCGGGGGGAACGTCTACGAGCAGTACTTC. It codes for CASSSGGNVYEQYF.